The subject of this entry is one TCR beta chain. Its antigen is not known. V was shortened by 5 bases and J by 6 bases, with 10 bases between the two germline ends. This CDR3 is 12 amino acids long. Germline V gene lookup returns CDR1 PRHDT and CDR2 FYEKMQ (reference sequence). As for the donors, each was a healthy bone marrow donor. This specimen comes from a study of cytomegalovirus exposure and HLA in healthy donors. The primer mix had 60 Vbeta and 13 Jbeta primers. Clones were read by immunoSEQ multiplex PCR, and TCRdb kept only the in-frame ones, dropping some. The sample includes around 130,000 clones, roughly 75% seen only once; the top ten take approximately 5%. Study-level points and caveats: Most sequenced TCRs were rare (though some public TCRs occurred in many donors). Researchers left out some V segments, among them TRBV6-2 and TRBV6-3, as indistinguishable. Later on, an analysis found that several of the most significant clusters appeared to be linked to common viral pathogens, which included parvovirus B19.

This rearrangement joins TRBV13 to TRBJ1-2; a possible D gene is TRBD1 (5 bases). The specimen was PBMCs. This clonotype was sampled from a man between 25 and 39 years old in good health and CMV-seronegative. CDR3 amino acids: CASSQGRDGYTF. As DNA, the CDR3 is TGTGCCAGCAGCCAGGGCCGGGATGGCTACACCTTC. The full variable domain, completed using reference TRBV13 and TRBJ1-2, is AAGVIQSPRHLIKEKRETATLKCYPIPRHDTVYWYQQGPGQDPQFLISFYEKMQSDKGSIPDRFSAQQFSDYHSELNMSSLELGDSALYFCASSQGRDGYTFGSGTRLTVV.